This T cell receptor (beta chain) derives from a study of cytomegalovirus exposure and HLA in healthy donors. Study-wide points: Several of the most significant clusters were apparently associated with common viral pathogens in a later analysis.

This PCR relied on a set of 60 Vbeta primers and 13 Jbeta primers. Method: immunoSEQ multiplex PCR; TCRdb's copy keeps in-frame clones and lacks some. The sample has some 160,000 clones, about 85% seen once; the top ten hold 1.9%. The CDR3 has 17 amino acids. The V end was cut by 5 bases, the J end by 1 base, with 20 bases between. Per the germline V gene, CDR1 is SEHNR and CDR2 is FQNEAQ (reference sequence). As regards this clone: Its antigen remains unidentified.

The rearrangement joins TRBV7-9 to TRBJ1-1, with a tentative D call TRBD1 (5 bases). The receptor's source is a man between 18 and 29 years old in good health and CMV-seronegative. The sample taken for sequencing was PBMCs. CDR3 loop: CASSTTFPGLPNTEAFF. CDR3 bases: TGTGCCAGCAGCACGACATTCCCGGGACTTCCGAACACTGAAGCTTTCTTT.